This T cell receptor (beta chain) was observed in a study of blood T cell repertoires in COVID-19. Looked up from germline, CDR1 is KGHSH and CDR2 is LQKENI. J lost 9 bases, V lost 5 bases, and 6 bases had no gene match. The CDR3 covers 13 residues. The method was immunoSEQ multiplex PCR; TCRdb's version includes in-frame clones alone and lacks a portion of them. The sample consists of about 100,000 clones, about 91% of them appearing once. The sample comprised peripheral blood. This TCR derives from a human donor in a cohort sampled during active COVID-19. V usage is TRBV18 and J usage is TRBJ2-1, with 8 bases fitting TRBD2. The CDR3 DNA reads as TGTGCCAGCTCATTGAAGCTAGCGGGTGAGCAGTTCTTC. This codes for CASSLKLAGEQFF.